Listed here are 25 T cell receptor beta chains from one sample, sequenced in a study of type 1 regulatory T cells. TCRdb ran MiXCR on the reads and lists one entry per CDR3 protein. In the table there are approximately 42,000 distinct CDR3 sequences, about 12% of which are singletons. Their antigen targets remain unknown. The sample taken for sequencing was cultured non-Tr1 T cells, either the whole culture or a sorted T cell fraction (not recorded which). Source of these receptors: a human donor in good health.

This clonotype was detected many times. The chain is built from TRBV5-1 and TRBJ1-1; no definite D call. V dropped 0 bases and J dropped 1 base, with 7 bases sitting between them. In germline, CDR1 is SGHRS, CDR2 YFSETQ. The CDR3 sequence is 14 residues long. The CDR3 coding sequence is TGCGCCAGCAGCTTGGTAGGATCGAACACTGAAGCTTTCTTT. Protein sequence: CASSLVGSNTEAFF.

Ten or more counts support this clonotype. V and J are TRBV4-2 and TRBJ2-1; D call uncertain. V was trimmed by 0 bases and J by 7 bases, leaving 13 bases between them. The CDR3 length is 15 residues. Germline assignment: CDR1 LGHNA and CDR2 YNFKEQ. CDR3 bases: TGTGCCAGCAGCCAAGAGGGCCCCCTAGGAAATGAGCAGTTCTTC. Translation: CASSQEGPLGNEQFF.

In this sample, this clonotype turned up a few times. The rearrangement uses TRBV5-1 and TRBJ2-1; D could derive from TRBD1 or TRBD2 (7 bases each). This CDR3 contains 14 residues. Germline loops: CDR1 SGHRS, CDR2 YFSETQ. V lost 2 bases, J lost 9 bases, and 15 bases lay in between. Here the CDR3 reads CASSLPTGEGEQFF. The CDR3 DNA sequence: TGCGCCAGCAGCTTACCAACAGGGGAGGGTGAGCAGTTCTTC.

This clonotype was observed a handful of times. J is TRBJ2-3 and V is TRBV5-1; D remains ambiguous. The CDR3 spans 14 residues. V was trimmed by 1 base and J by 2 bases, leaving 8 bases between them. Germline lookup yields CDR1 SGHRS and CDR2 YFSETQ. The chain's CDR3 is CASSLFGNTDTQYF. The CDR3 DNA sequence: TGCGCCAGCAGCTTGTTTGGAAACACAGATACGCAGTATTTT.

This clonotype occurred a few times. The genes are TRBV5-1 and TRBJ2-1; 12 bases fit TRBD2. The ends lost 3 bases at V and 10 bases at J; junction bases unmatched: 11. This CDR3 contains 16 residues. Germline CDR1 reads SGHRS; CDR2 reads YFSETQ. DNA of the CDR3: TGCGCCAGCAGCTCCCCGCTAGCGGGAGGGTTGGGGGAGCAGTTCTTC. Its protein product is CASSSPLAGGLGEQFF.

This clonotype was observed a handful of times. The rearrangement links TRBV7-2 to TRBJ2-7, with TRBD2 matching 7 bases. The CDR3 runs to 16 residues. In germline, CDR1 is SGHTA, CDR2 FQGNSA. V dropped 3 bases and J dropped 2; count of bases not matched to a gene: 10. The DNA of the CDR3 is TGTGCCAGCAGCTTTTCGTGGCTAGCGGACACCTACGAGCAGTACTTC. The encoded protein is CASSFSWLADTYEQYF.

Only a few counts were recorded for this clonotype. The chain employs TRBV11-2 and TRBJ1-6, with unresolved D. CDR1 is SGHAT, CDR2 FQNNGV, per germline. The CDR3 runs to 14 residues. Trimming shortened V by 1 base and J by 8 bases, and 9 bases separated the two germline ends. CDR3 DNA sequence: TGTGCCAGCAGCTTAGGTCTCACCGATTCACCCCTCCACTTT. It codes for CASSLGLTDSPLHF.

The sample holds a few counts of this clonotype. V is TRBV12-3 or TRBV12-4 and J is TRBJ2-1; 7 bases align to TRBD1. The junction had 9 bases not matched to a gene; V was cut back by 7 bases and J by 3 bases. The CDR3 totals 15 residues. In DNA, the CDR3 is TGTGCCAGCAATAAAAACAGGGGCTACTACAATGAGCAGTTCTTC. Its protein product is CASNKNRGYYNEQFF.

The V and J genes are TRBV30 and TRBJ2-5; the match to TRBD1 covers 7 bases. Unmatched junction bases numbered 7, after V lost 7 bases and J lost 2 bases. The CDR3 spans 13 residues. Germline V gives CDR1 GTSNPN, CDR2 SVGIG (reference sequence). The CDR3 coding sequence is TGTGCCTCCGCGACAGGGTGGCAAGAGACCCAGTACTTC. Its translation is CASATGWQETQYF.

The V call is TRBV7-2, the J call TRBJ2-1; D unresolved. V shed 5 bases and J shed 5 bases, with 13 bases lying between them. Germline V gene sequence: CDR1 SGHTA, CDR2 FQGNSA. The CDR3 loop spans 14 amino acids. The DNA for the CDR3 is TGTGCCAGCAGCCCTCGTTTTGAGAACAATGAGCAGTTCTTC. Encoded protein: CASSPRFENNEQFF. The full variable domain, its missing parts supplied by reference TRBV7-2 and TRBJ2-1, is GAGVSQSPSNKVTEKGKDVELRCDPISGHTALYWYRQSLGQGLEFLIYFQGNSAPDKSGLPSDRFSAERTGGSVSTLTIQRTQQEDSAVYLCASSPRFENNEQFFGPGTRLTVL.

This clonotype was observed at least ten times. V and J are TRBV19 and TRBJ2-3; 9 bases are a match to TRBD2. CDR1 and CDR2 (germline): LNHDA, SQIVND (reference sequence). The J segment lost 1 base and the V segment lost 6 bases, leaving 5 bases of the junction unmatched. This CDR3 is built from 15 residues. The DNA of the CDR3 is TGTGCCAGTAGCCCCATAGCGGGAGGCACAGATACGCAGTATTTT. Its translation: CASSPIAGGTDTQYF. Full variable domain (outside the CDR3, taken from reference TRBV19 and TRBJ2-3): DGGITQSPKYLFRKEGQNVTLSCEQNLNHDAMYWYRQDPGQGLRLIYYSQIVNDFQKGDIAEGYSVSREKKESFPLTVTSAQKNPTAFYLCASSPIAGGTDTQYFGPGTRLTVL.

The chain couples TRBV6-6 to TRBJ2-1, with TRBD2 matching over 11 bases. CDR1 and CDR2 (germline): MNHNY, SVGAGI (reference sequence). V dropped 5 bases and J dropped 14; count of bases not matched to a gene: 11. This CDR3 has 14 amino acids. CDR3 coding DNA: TGTGCCAGCAGTAATCCGGGACTAGCGGCCTACGAGTTCTTC. Encoded protein: CASSNPGLAAYEFF.

The sample holds a few counts of this clonotype. The chain uses TRBV20-1 and TRBJ2-2, with a possible D match to TRBD2 (5 bases). The germline V and J ends were trimmed by 0 bases and 7 bases, with 15 bases remaining between them. Germline V CDR1 and CDR2: DFQATT, SNEGSKA (reference sequence). The CDR3 runs to 15 residues. The CDR3 DNA sequence: TGCAGTGCTAGAGATGACGCCCGGGGTCTCGGGGAGCTGTTTTTT. Residues: CSARDDARGLGELFF.

Details on this clonotype: A read error may account for a junction end that differs from germline. CDR3 region: CASSPGRGQETQYF. The CDR3 DNA sequence: TGTGCTAGCAGCCCCGGGCGGGGCCAAGAGACCCAGTACTTC. The rearrangement links TRBV7-7 to TRBJ2-5, with D maybe TRBD2 (6 bases). The CDR3 is 14 residues long. Germline CDR1 and CDR2: SSHAT and FNYEAQ (reference sequence).

Only one count was recorded for this clonotype. A much larger clonotype is one base distant, so this may be a read error. Because it lacks the conserved phenylalanine or tryptophan at the end, this CDR3 is likely a read error. The rearrangement links TRBV20-1 to TRBJ2-5; 7 bases map to TRBD2. The germline CDR1 and CDR2 sequences are DFQATT and SNEGSKA (reference sequence). The CDR3 totals 14 residues. V dropped 4 bases and J dropped 5; count of bases not matched to a gene: 10. CDR3 DNA sequence: TGCAGTGCTACATTCCGGTCCGGGGGGGAGACCCAGTACTGC. Amino acids: CSATFRSGGETQYC.

This clonotype was picked up many times. The chain recombines TRBV5-1 with TRBJ2-5; D is possibly TRBD1 or TRBD2 (5 bases each). The germline CDR1 and CDR2 sequences are SGHRS and YFSETQ. V shed 3 bases and J shed 1 base, with 13 bases lying between them. This CDR3 has 15 residues. The CDR3 protein is CASSSGPSLQETQYF. Written as DNA, the CDR3 is TGCGCCAGCAGCTCGGGACCTAGCCTCCAAGAGACCCAGTACTTC.

This clonotype came up a few times. V usage is TRBV12-3 or TRBV12-4 and J usage is TRBJ2-7; a possible D gene is TRBD2 (5 bases). The CDR3 has 13 residues. V lost 3 bases and J 1 base, leaving 7 bases between the germline ends. The CDR3 spells CASSFGGSYEQYF. The CDR3 bases are TGTGCCAGCAGTTTTGGCGGGTCCTACGAGCAGTACTTC.

On this clonotype itself: Given a much more abundant clone one base away, this may be a read error. The rearrangement joins TRBV5-1 to TRBJ2-5, with D uncertain. CDR3 length: 11 residues. Germline V gene sequence: CDR1 SGHRS, CDR2 YFSETQ. Trimming took off 2 bases at V and 1 base at J, with 0 bases between the two ends. CDR3 nucleotides: TGCGCCAGCAGCTTCCAAGAGACCCAGTACTTC. Encoded protein: CASSFQETQYF.

At least ten counts were recorded for this clonotype. The chain is built from TRBV4-3 and TRBJ2-1, with D maybe TRBD1 (5 bases). CDR3 size: 13 residues. Deletions cut 0 bases from V and 10 bases from J, with 10 bases between. Germline V gives CDR1 LGHNA, CDR2 YSLEER. The CDR3 sequence: CASSQDRVYEQFF. The CDR3 nucleotides are TGCGCCAGCAGCCAAGACAGGGTATACGAGCAGTTCTTC.

The table lists this clonotype with many counts. The CDR3 DNA sequence: TGCAGTGCTAGACTAGCGGGCACAGATACGCAGTATTTT. It specifies CSARLAGTDTQYF. The chain recombines TRBV20-1 with TRBJ2-3; 7 nucleotides line up with TRBD2. J was trimmed by 1 base and V by 2 bases; bases with no gene match: 0. The CDR3 consists of 13 residues. Germline V gene lookup returns CDR1 DFQATT and CDR2 SNEGSKA (reference sequence).

The chain employs TRBV7-2 and TRBJ2-6; D ambiguous. Germline CDR1 SGHTA, CDR2 FQGNSA. This CDR3 spans 15 amino acids. V lost 5 bases to trimming and J lost 2 bases, with 10 bases between them. The CDR3 DNA sequence: TGTGCCAGCAGCCGGGTCATAACTGGGGCCAACGTCCTGACTTTC. It encodes CASSRVITGANVLTF.

The sample holds a few counts of this clonotype. The genes are TRBV20-1 and TRBJ2-2; 12 positions agree with TRBD2. Germline CDR1 reads DFQATT; CDR2 reads SNEGSKA (reference sequence). This CDR3 region has 14 residues. Losses at the gene ends were 6 bases for V and 6 bases for J; bases not matched to a gene: 5. The CDR3 spells CSALTSGSSGELFF. CDR3 DNA sequence: TGCAGTGCCCTGACTAGCGGGAGTTCCGGGGAGCTGTTTTTT.

The V call is TRBV5-4, the J call TRBJ1-2; D gene unclear. The CDR3 covers 13 residues. The V end lost 4 bases, the J end lost 6 bases, and 13 bases lay between the germline ends. The germline V gene encodes CDR1 SGHNT and CDR2 YYREEE (reference sequence). This chain's CDR3 is CASSLFSAHGYTF. CDR3 nucleotides: TGTGCCAGCAGCCTATTCTCGGCTCATGGCTACACCTTC. Based on the CDR3 plus reference TRBV5-4 and TRBJ1-2, the full variable domain is ETGVTQSPTHLIKTRGQQVTLRCSSQSGHNTVSWYQQALGQGPQFIFQYYREEENGRGNFPPRFSGLQFPNYSSELNVNALELDDSALYLCASSLFSAHGYTFGSGTRLTVV.

This clonotype has a handful of counts. The chain carries TRBV28 and TRBJ2-7; TRBD2 matches 7 bases. The germline V gene has CDR1 MDHEN and CDR2 SYDVKM. V shed 6 bases, J shed 6 bases, and the junction held 8 bases outside the gene matches. The CDR3 has 13 residues. Here the CDR3 DNA reads TGTGCCAGCAGAAATCCAGCGGGGTCCGAGCAGTACTTC. It translates to CASRNPAGSEQYF.

In this sample, this clonotype turned up a few times. This chain uses TRBV7-2 with TRBJ2-1; maybe TRBD2 (5 bases). V was trimmed by 0 bases and J by 0 bases, leaving 12 bases between them. Germline CDR1 reads SGHTA; CDR2 reads FQGNSA. This CDR3 is 17 amino acids long. The CDR3 sequence: CASSLAEPRGSYNEQFF. The CDR3 coding sequence is TGTGCCAGCAGCTTAGCGGAGCCACGGGGCTCCTACAATGAGCAGTTCTTC.